Sequencing of this TCR beta chain was carried out in a study of T cell responses to AZD1222 COVID-19 vaccine. In the study overall: Second-dose groups at about 4 or about 12 weeks were pooled.

Study-wide results and caveats: When two AZD1222 doses had been given, Spike-specific TCR breadth and depth rose. Just a handful of AZD1222 recipients tested seropositive at baseline. Repertoire collection took place solely once the T cell response had peaked.

The assay was immunoSEQ multiplex PCR, and TCRdb's table has in-frame clones only and misses some. The sample consists of 140,000 to 150,000 clones, nearly 90% of them appearing once. The V gene's germline CDR1 is LNHDA and CDR2 SQIVND (reference sequence). V lost 7 bases and J lost 2, with 9 bases in between. The CDR3 has 13 residues. Remarks on this clone: The antigen is unknown.

This material consisted of peripheral blood, taken on day 0 of AZD1222 vaccination. The chain joins TRBV19 to TRBJ2-1; D perhaps matches TRBD2 (6 bases). This TCR derives from an adult in good health. CDR3 protein: CASTLAPYNEQFF. DNA for the CDR3: TGTGCCAGTACTCTAGCGCCCTACAATGAGCAGTTCTTC.